This T cell receptor beta chain was captured by sequencing in a study of T cells in Graves' hyperthyroidism and ophthalmopathy. Researchers amplified the TCR beta CDR3 regions from RNA transcripts. A first-round RT-PCR of the TCR CDR3 used the HTBI primer set. In TCRdb, the multiplex PCR reads were re-called with MiXCR into one record per CDR3 protein. The data contain 500,000 to 600,000 distinct CDR3 sequences, about half of them singletons. Study-wide results and limits: Researchers found most expanded thyroid clonotypes above 0.001 in blood as well.

The CDR3 consists of 14 residues. Looked up from germline, CDR1 is ENHRY and CDR2 is SYGVKD. V was trimmed by 2 bases and J by 7 bases, leaving 14 bases between them. A note on this clonotype: Its cognate antigen is unknown.

Sequencing was done on a sample of peripheral blood or thyroid tissue (not recorded which). This chain uses TRBV10-3 with TRBJ1-2; D perhaps matches TRBD1 (5 bases). The sequence derives from an adult woman with Graves' disease, either hyperthyroidism or ophthalmopathy (not recorded which). The CDR3 nucleotides read TGTGCCATCAGTGAGAGGGGCTCGGACTCTGGCTACACCTTC. Translation: CAISERGSDSGYTF.